This T cell receptor (beta chain) was recorded in a study of beta chain features in type 1 diabetes. It was one heparinised blood draw, averaging roughly 120 mL, that each donor gave. Worth noting for this clone: Antigen unknown.

Study-wide results and caveats: For Type 1 diabetes patients, all four CD4+ subsets carried TCRB CDR3s that were moderately but significantly shorter.

As every portion of the isolated RNA was reverse transcribed, the sequencing read expressed TCRB transcripts. Sequenced naive, central memory and regulatory T cell samples produced an average of about 3.57 million reads. The assay was immunoSEQ multiplex PCR, and TCRdb's table has in-frame clones only and misses some. The sample has some 200,000 clones, roughly 17% seen once. V shed 1 base and J shed 5 bases, with 8 bases lying between them. Germline CDR1 reads SGHDN; CDR2 reads FVKESK. The CDR3 has 13 amino acids. The sequence was collected from a man aged 25-45 years with type 1 diabetes. This sequence joins TRBV14 and TRBJ1-2, with D perhaps TRBD1 (5 bases). Sequenced input: naive CD4+ T cells from blood. The CDR3 nucleotides read TGTGCCAGCAGCCAAGGACAGAAGTATGGCTACACCTTC. Its translation is CASSQGQKYGYTF.